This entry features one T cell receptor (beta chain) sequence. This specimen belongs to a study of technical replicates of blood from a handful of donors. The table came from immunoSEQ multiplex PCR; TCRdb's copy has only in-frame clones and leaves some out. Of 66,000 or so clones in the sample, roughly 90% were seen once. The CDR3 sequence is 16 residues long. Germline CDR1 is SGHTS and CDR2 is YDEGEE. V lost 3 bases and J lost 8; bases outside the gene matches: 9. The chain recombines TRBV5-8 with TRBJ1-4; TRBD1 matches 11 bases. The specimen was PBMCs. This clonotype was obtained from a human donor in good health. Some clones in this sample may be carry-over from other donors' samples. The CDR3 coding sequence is TGTGCCAGCAGCTCAACGTGGACAGGGGGCGGGGAAAAACTGTTTTTT. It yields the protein CASSSTWTGGGEKLFF.